This is a list of T cell receptor beta chains from one sample in a study of cytomegalovirus exposure and HLA in healthy donors. Libraries were prepared by immunoSEQ multiplex PCR; TCRdb keeps only in-frame clonotypes and omits some of them. The sample records over 110,000 clones, roughly 80% being singletons. The sequenced material came from PBMCs. These receptors came from a woman aged 50 to 60 in good health and CMV-seropositive. Both conserved end residues are part of each CDR3. The D gene is left open where the match is weak. Some rows have no size entry. The others give once, few or many, or a class for an expanded clone.

V	J	length	D	size	CDR3	DNA
TRBV29-1	TRBJ2-5	14	TRBD2	NA	CSVVAGGPLETQYF	TGCAGCGTAGTAGCGGGGGGGCCGTTAGAGACCCAGTACTTC
TRBV7-9	TRBJ2-3	14	NA	NA	CASSLRGDTDTQYF	TGTGCCAGCAGCTTGCGGGGTGACACAGATACGCAGTATTTT
TRBV5-8	TRBJ2-5	14	NA	NA	CAGLGGTLKETQYF	TGTGCCGGGCTTGGCGGGACTCTAAAAGAGACCCAGTACTTC
TRBV27	TRBJ2-3	19	TRBD2	few	CASSSPSRAGGPSTDTQYF	TGTGCCAGCAGTTCACCGTCGAGGGCGGGGGGGCCAAGCACAGATACGCAGTATTTT
TRBV6-6	TRBJ1-1	12	NA	NA	CASSYSEGLAFF	TGTGCCAGCAGTTACTCGGAGGGGTTGGCTTTCTTT
TRBV6-5	TRBJ2-3	15	TRBD2	NA	CASSYGGGATDTQYF	TGTGCCAGCAGTTACGGCGGGGGGGCAACAGATACGCAGTATTTT
TRBV11-2	TRBJ1-2	14	TRBD1	NA	CASTRTGEIYGYTF	TGTGCCAGCACGAGGACAGGCGAAATCTATGGCTACACCTTC
TRBV5-1	TRBJ2-7	15	TRBD1	NA	CASSLGQGVAYEQYF	TGCGCCAGCAGCTTGGGACAGGGGGTTGCCTACGAGCAGTACTTC
TRBV4-3	TRBJ2-5	13	TRBD2	NA	CASSQGLAGVRHF	TGCGCCAGCAGCCAGGGACTAGCGGGGGTCCGGCACTTC
TRBV5-1	TRBJ2-6	14	NA	NA	CASSLQGGANGLTF	TGCGCCAGCAGCCTCCAAGGGGGGGCCAACGGCCTGACTTTC
TRBV10-3	TRBJ1-2	14	TRBD1	NA	CAIRGDRDAYGYTF	TGTGCCATCAGGGGTGACAGGGACGCCTATGGCTACACCTTC
TRBV15	TRBJ1-2	16	NA	once	CATSGTGQGNLYGYTF	TGTGCCACCAGCGGAACGGGACAAGGAAATCTCTATGGCTACACCTTC
TRBV9	TRBJ2-3	16	TRBD2	NA	CASSADASGGRDTQYF	TGTGCCAGCAGCGCAGATGCTAGCGGGGGTAGAGATACGCAGTATTTT
TRBV9	TRBJ1-4	15	NA	NA	CASSVGGNGGEKLFF	TGTGCCAGCAGCGTAGGCGGCAACGGAGGGGAAAAACTGTTTTTT
TRBV28	TRBJ2-7	12	NA	NA	CASSRPRDEQYF	TGTGCCAGCAGTAGACCCCGGGACGAGCAGTACTTC
TRBV7-2	TRBJ2-2	13	NA	NA	CASSLSGAGELFF	TGTGCCAGCAGCTTAAGTGGAGCCGGGGAGCTGTTTTTT
TRBV19	TRBJ2-5	13	NA	NA	CASSTTGQETQYF	TGTGCCAGTAGTACCACAGGTCAAGAGACCCAGTACTTC
TRBV2	TRBJ1-5	14	NA	once	CASSEETGNQPQHF	TGTGCCAGCAGTGAAGAAACGGGGAATCAGCCCCAGCATTTT
TRBV2	TRBJ2-7	12	NA	many	CASSYTEGEQYF	TGTGCCAGCAGTTACACAGAGGGTGAGCAGTACTTC
TRBV4-2	TRBJ2-5	13	NA	NA	CASSQNGIETQYF	TGTGCCAGCAGCCAGAACGGTATCGAGACCCAGTACTTC
TRBV9	TRBJ1-2	14	TRBD1	NA	CASSSSTGVGGYTF	TGTGCCAGCAGCTCATCGACAGGGGTTGGGGGCTACACCTTC
TRBV5-4	TRBJ2-5	14	TRBD2	NA	CASSRGSGAETQYF	TGTGCCAGCAGCCGAGGTAGCGGGGCAGAGACCCAGTACTTC
TRBV4-3	TRBJ2-7	17	TRBD1	NA	CASSQDPTGDGAYEQYF	TGCGCCAGCAGCCAAGACCCGACAGGGGACGGAGCCTACGAGCAGTACTTC
TRBV6-5	TRBJ1-1	12	NA	NA	CASSATVGEAFF	TGTGCCAGCAGTGCGACAGTGGGGGAAGCTTTCTTT
TRBV6-7	TRBJ2-7	17	NA	NA	CASSRRNPGRSSYEQYF	TGTGCCAGCAGCCGACGGAACCCGGGTCGTAGCTCCTACGAGCAGTACTTC
TRBV6-1	TRBJ2-1	14	NA	NA	CASIWGGANNEQFF	TGTGCCAGCATATGGGGGGGCGCAAACAATGAGCAGTTCTTC
TRBV9	TRBJ2-5	17	TRBD2	NA	CASSVGVAGGPQETQYF	TGTGCCAGCAGCGTAGGGGTAGCGGGGGGGCCCCAAGAGACCCAGTACTTC
TRBV4-1	TRBJ2-2	15	TRBD2	NA	CASSQVPGGTGELFF	TGCGCCAGCAGCCAGGTCCCGGGAGGTACCGGGGAGCTGTTTTTT
TRBV7-2	TRBJ1-2	14	NA	NA	CASSFAGWDYGYTF	TGTGCCAGCAGCTTTGCAGGGTGGGACTATGGCTACACCTTC
TRBV9	TRBJ1-6	13	TRBD1	NA	CASSRQGYSPLHF	TGTGCCAGCAGCCGACAGGGGTATTCACCCCTCCACTTT
TRBV2	TRBJ1-1	12	NA	once	CASGAGMEEAFF	TGTGCCAGCGGAGCAGGGATGGAAGAAGCTTTCTTT
TRBV11-2	TRBJ2-3	16	TRBD1	NA	CASSQSMGQFTDTQYF	TGTGCCAGCAGCCAGAGTATGGGACAGTTCACAGATACGCAGTATTTT
TRBV18	TRBJ2-3	16	NA	NA	CASSRLGATSTDTQYF	TGTGCCAGCTCAAGGTTGGGGGCGACTAGCACAGATACGCAGTATTTT
TRBV5-6	TRBJ2-2	16	TRBD1	NA	CASSLIQGASTGELFF	TGTGCCAGCAGCTTGATTCAGGGGGCATCCACCGGGGAGCTGTTTTTT
TRBV19	TRBJ2-5	16	NA	NA	CASSTHIQGTQETQYF	TGTGCCAGTAGTACCCACATACAGGGTACACAAGAGACCCAGTACTTC
TRBV18	TRBJ1-2	14	NA	NA	CASSPPSRDYGYTF	TGTGCCAGCTCACCACCGAGCCGCGACTATGGCTACACCTTC
TRBV9	TRBJ2-1	16	TRBD2	NA	CASSGGLAGAYNEQFF	TGTGCCAGCAGCGGGGGACTAGCGGGGGCCTACAATGAGCAGTTCTTC
TRBV5-6	TRBJ2-3	18	TRBD2	NA	CASSLGGTSGGRTDTQYF	TGTGCCAGCAGCCTAGGAGGGACTAGCGGGGGCCGCACAGATACGCAGTATTTT
TRBV10-3	TRBJ1-2	16	NA	NA	CAISEFVAGVNYGYTF	TGTGCCATCAGTGAGTTTGTGGCAGGGGTCAACTATGGCTACACCTTC
TRBV29-1	TRBJ2-6	17	NA	NA	CSVEGGGGEPGANVLTF	TGCAGCGTTGAAGGAGGTGGAGGGGAACCTGGGGCCAACGTCCTGACTTTC
TRBV6-1	TRBJ2-3	13	NA	once	CASRMTDSDTQYF	TGTGCCAGCAGGATGACAGATTCAGATACGCAGTATTTT
TRBV2	TRBJ2-7	12	NA	NA	CASSGQAYEQYF	TGTGCCAGCAGTGGACAGGCCTACGAGCAGTACTTC
TRBV15	TRBJ2-1	16	TRBD2	NA	CATSSGRGLAGPLGLF	TGTGCCACCAGCAGCGGACGGGGACTAGCGGGACCTTTAGGCCTCTTC
TRBV13	TRBJ1-4	15	NA	NA	CASSLGQGTELGLFF	TGTGCCAGCAGCTTAGGTCAGGGCACAGAATTGGGACTGTTTTTT
TRBV19	TRBJ1-2	15	NA	NA	CASSIAHAETYGYTF	TGTGCCAGTAGTATAGCCCACGCGGAGACCTATGGCTACACCTTC
TRBV2	TRBJ1-2	21	NA	NA	CASRSPGTLPRVLGLNYGYTF	TGTGCCAGCAGGAGCCCCGGGACACTCCCGAGAGTCCTCGGATTAAACTATGGCTACACCTTC
TRBV18	TRBJ1-1	16	NA	NA	CASSPSINRRNTEAFF	TGTGCCAGCTCACCATCCATTAACAGGAGGAACACTGAAGCTTTCTTT
TRBV21-1	TRBJ1-5	18	NA	NA	CASSTPFVGTGKMEPQHF	TGTGCCAGCAGCACCCCCTTTGTGGGGACAGGGAAAATGGAGCCCCAGCATTTT
TRBV28	TRBJ2-6	11	NA	NA	CASSPANVLTF	TGTGCCAGCAGCCCTGCCAACGTCCTGACTTTC
TRBV30	TRBJ2-7	13	NA	NA	CAWSSGNSDEQYF	TGTGCCTGGAGTTCGGGGAACTCGGACGAGCAGTACTTC
TRBV7-6	TRBJ2-7	14	NA	NA	CASSAHQRGYEQYF	TGTGCCAGCAGCGCCCACCAAAGAGGGTACGAGCAGTACTTC
TRBV25-1	TRBJ1-2	15	NA	few	CASSAGGLFPYGYTF	TGTGCCAGCAGTGCCGGGGGACTCTTTCCCTATGGCTACACCTTC